These T cell receptor beta chains were read from a single sample in a study of CD8 T cells in cerebrospinal fluid in Alzheimer's disease. TCRdb reanalyzed the 10x single-cell sequencing reads, giving one entry per CDR3 protein sequence and no DNA. The sample features approximately 1,000 distinct CDR3 sequences, with around a sixth in its top ten. The sample consisted of cerebrospinal fluid. Receptors were obtained from a human donor in good health. Each CDR3 is given with its conserved first and last residue. A row's size may be missing; if present it is once, few, many or a size class.

j_call: TRBJ1-3
v_call: TRBV6-5
clone_size: large
cdr3_aa: CATLGGGSGNTIYF

j_call: TRBJ1-2
v_call: TRBV5-4
clone_size: NA
cdr3_aa: CASSSLQGYYGYTF

j_call: TRBJ2-3
v_call: TRBV19
clone_size: medium-sized
cdr3_aa: CASSILAAPTDTQYF

j_call: TRBJ1-3
v_call: TRBV9
clone_size: NA
cdr3_aa: CASSVHASLSGNTIYF

j_call: TRBJ2-7
v_call: TRBV28
clone_size: medium-sized
cdr3_aa: CASSLGTASSYEQYF

j_call: TRBJ2-4
v_call: TRBV27
clone_size: medium-sized
cdr3_aa: CASSLTAGRYF

j_call: TRBJ2-1
v_call: TRBV4-1
clone_size: medium-sized
cdr3_aa: CASSQSPLASGYNEQFF

j_call: TRBJ2-5
v_call: TRBV5-6
clone_size: medium-sized
cdr3_aa: CASSPSRSGAQYF

j_call: TRBJ2-3
v_call: TRBV9
clone_size: medium-sized
cdr3_aa: CASSVGQGPPDTQYF

j_call: TRBJ2-4
v_call: TRBV2
clone_size: medium-sized
cdr3_aa: CASRLGLAGGPWDIQYF

j_call: TRBJ1-1
v_call: TRBV11-1
clone_size: medium-sized
cdr3_aa: CASSLGQGDTEAFF

j_call: TRBJ1-6
v_call: TRBV5-5
clone_size: medium-sized
cdr3_aa: CASSLVLSSYNSPLHF

j_call: TRBJ1-3
v_call: TRBV9
clone_size: medium-sized
cdr3_aa: CASSVTGVYSGNTIYF

j_call: TRBJ2-4
v_call: TRBV29-1
clone_size: medium-sized
cdr3_aa: CSALDSVAKNIQYF

j_call: TRBJ2-5
v_call: TRBV7-2
clone_size: medium-sized
cdr3_aa: CASSGRRAGDRQETQYF

j_call: TRBJ1-1
v_call: TRBV5-1
clone_size: medium-sized
cdr3_aa: CASSLVPGMNTEAFF

j_call: TRBJ2-7
v_call: TRBV2
clone_size: medium-sized
cdr3_aa: CASRGQVTHEQYF

j_call: TRBJ1-2
v_call: TRBV6-5
clone_size: medium-sized
cdr3_aa: CASKRGANYGYTF

j_call: TRBJ1-1
v_call: TRBV9
clone_size: medium-sized
cdr3_aa: CASSVVGTGVGGTEAFF

j_call: TRBJ1-1
v_call: TRBV19
clone_size: NA
cdr3_aa: CASTLGGTMRMNTEAFF

j_call: TRBJ2-7
v_call: TRBV28
clone_size: medium-sized
cdr3_aa: CASSMGGAGRHEQYF

j_call: TRBJ1-5
v_call: TRBV20-1
clone_size: large
cdr3_aa: CSARANRVYSNQPQHF

j_call: TRBJ2-7
v_call: TRBV6-1
clone_size: NA
cdr3_aa: CASGQVTYEQYF

j_call: TRBJ2-3
v_call: TRBV4-2
clone_size: medium-sized
cdr3_aa: CASSPAGTSQDTQYF

j_call: TRBJ1-3
v_call: TRBV7-8
clone_size: medium-sized
cdr3_aa: CASSRTDRLNTIYF

j_call: TRBJ1-2
v_call: TRBV7-2
clone_size: large
cdr3_aa: CASSLGWNYGYTF

j_call: TRBJ2-1
v_call: TRBV7-3
clone_size: medium-sized
cdr3_aa: CASSLTSTSGISSYNEQFF

j_call: TRBJ2-7
v_call: TRBV9
clone_size: NA
cdr3_aa: CASSVGRTGLYEQYF

j_call: TRBJ2-7
v_call: TRBV7-9
clone_size: large
cdr3_aa: CASSLGDYRTYF

j_call: TRBJ1-6
v_call: TRBV5-4
clone_size: medium-sized
cdr3_aa: CASSIQGGQNSPLHF

j_call: TRBJ2-7
v_call: TRBV2
clone_size: large
cdr3_aa: CASSVGLTYEQYF

j_call: TRBJ1-1
v_call: TRBV24-1
clone_size: medium-sized
cdr3_aa: CATSHGHLNTEAFF

j_call: TRBJ1-1
v_call: TRBV28
clone_size: medium-sized
cdr3_aa: CASTVPNTEAFF

j_call: TRBJ2-3
v_call: TRBV6-5
clone_size: medium-sized
cdr3_aa: CASSSLAATQYF

j_call: TRBJ2-5
v_call: TRBV30
clone_size: NA
cdr3_aa: CAWRNPGSETQYF

j_call: TRBJ2-5
v_call: TRBV9
clone_size: medium-sized
cdr3_aa: CASSARLAGERETQYF

j_call: TRBJ2-5
v_call: TRBV7-7
clone_size: medium-sized
cdr3_aa: CASSRTGTGKETQYF

j_call: TRBJ2-2
v_call: TRBV28
clone_size: medium-sized
cdr3_aa: CASSYSPGTGVSGELFF

j_call: TRBJ1-2
v_call: TRBV2
clone_size: medium-sized
cdr3_aa: CASTAWEDYGYTF

j_call: TRBJ2-3
v_call: TRBV25-1
clone_size: large
cdr3_aa: CASGGLAGRRATDTQYF

j_call: TRBJ2-7
v_call: TRBV2
clone_size: NA
cdr3_aa: CASGRTVRTYEQYF

j_call: TRBJ1-1
v_call: TRBV28
clone_size: hyperexpanded
cdr3_aa: CASTGNTEAFF

j_call: TRBJ1-5
v_call: TRBV5-1
clone_size: medium-sized
cdr3_aa: CASSYGQGSNQPQHF

j_call: TRBJ2-1
v_call: TRBV21-1
clone_size: medium-sized
cdr3_aa: CASSKPASYNEQFF

j_call: TRBJ1-1
v_call: TRBV4-1
clone_size: large
cdr3_aa: CASSQTGTANTEAFF

j_call: TRBJ2-1
v_call: TRBV2
clone_size: medium-sized
cdr3_aa: CASKARGAGSYNEQFF

j_call: TRBJ2-7
v_call: TRBV27
clone_size: medium-sized
cdr3_aa: CASGRAGLSYEQYF

j_call: TRBJ1-3
v_call: TRBV7-2
clone_size: medium-sized
cdr3_aa: CASSLDRGNTIYF

j_call: TRBJ1-2
v_call: TRBV7-2
clone_size: NA
cdr3_aa: CASSLAAGPEFGYTF

j_call: TRBJ2-4
v_call: TRBV11-3
clone_size: medium-sized
cdr3_aa: CASSYSRRLIAKNIQYF

j_call: TRBJ1-6
v_call: TRBV7-8
clone_size: medium-sized
cdr3_aa: CASSPGGNSPLHF

j_call: TRBJ2-3
v_call: TRBV20-1
clone_size: large
cdr3_aa: CSAIYGAQDTQYF

j_call: TRBJ1-4
v_call: TRBV7-3
clone_size: medium-sized
cdr3_aa: CASSLPKGTNEKLFF

j_call: TRBJ2-3
v_call: TRBV4-1
clone_size: large
cdr3_aa: CASSQGELSTDTQYF

j_call: TRBJ2-5
v_call: TRBV2
clone_size: medium-sized
cdr3_aa: CAFGTAETQYF

j_call: TRBJ2-2
v_call: TRBV6-5
clone_size: medium-sized
cdr3_aa: CASSYYRASNTGELFF

j_call: TRBJ1-1
v_call: TRBV11-3
clone_size: medium-sized
cdr3_aa: CASSLQMVNTEAFF